This T cell receptor beta chain was captured by sequencing in a study of blood T cell repertoires in COVID-19. Study-level information: Samples taken during acute and convalescent COVID-19 were collected in the United States, Italy and Spain. The analysed material was cDNA or gDNA that came from T cells, B-cell-depleted T cells, or PBMCs.

Trimming left V 7 bases short and J 11 bases short, with 23 bases between. Germline loops: CDR1 LNHDA, CDR2 SQIVND (reference sequence). CDR3 length: 14 amino acids. Per the original methods: From reference gene primer amplification, estimates of nucleated cell counts were derived. TCRdb keeps only in-frame clones here, not all; method: immunoSEQ multiplex PCR. For V, J and clone size, that table is used; D and trimming come from the DNA. The sample comprises roughly 45,000 clones, 60% to 80% of which are singletons, and roughly 28% rests with the top ten. This rearrangement joins TRBV19 to TRBJ1-1, with a possible D match to TRBD1 (6 bases). The sequenced material came from peripheral blood. The clonotype was recovered from a woman in her 70s with acute or convalescent COVID-19. The CDR3 nucleotides are TGTGCCAGTACCCCTGGGCAGGGCTTGAGGGGGGCTTTCTTT. This gives the protein CASTPGQGLRGAFF.